These 25 T cell receptor beta chains originate from one sample sequenced in a study of T-cell reconstitution after alpha-beta-depleted transplantation in children. The TCRbeta library incorporated unique molecular identifiers. MiXCR, run by TCRdb on the PCR reads, gives a single entry per CDR3 protein. The top ten clones hold around 0.8% of a sample with under 850,000 distinct CDR3 sequences, roughly 14% of them seen once. The source was PBMCs, collected before TCRalphabeta/CD19-depleted stem cell transplant. The receptors come from a girl aged 2 to 10 with congenital amegakaryocytic thrombocytopenia, due to receive a stem cell transplant.

This clonotype was detected a few times. The V and J genes are TRBV12-3 or TRBV12-4 and TRBJ2-2, with 8 positions matching TRBD2. V was clipped by 11 bases and J by 6 bases; unmatched bases: 5. CDR3 length: 12 residues. The CDR3 bases are TGTGCCGCGAAGACTAGCGCCGGGGAGCTGTTTTTT. Translating it yields CAAKTSAGELFF.

This clonotype has ten or more counts. The chain combines TRBV20-1 with TRBJ1-6; the match to TRBD1 covers 7 bases. CDR1 and CDR2 from the germline V gene are DFQATT and SNEGSKA (reference sequence). The CDR3 length is 16 residues. V lost 1 base to trimming and J lost 3 bases; unmatched junction nucleotides: 6. The CDR3 here is CSARGGQENYNSPLHF. The CDR3 DNA reads TGCAGTGCTAGAGGAGGACAGGAGAACTATAATTCACCCCTCCACTTT.

The chain couples TRBV5-1 to TRBJ2-5, with 7 positions matching TRBD2. CDR1 and CDR2 from the germline V gene are SGHRS and YFSETQ. Trimming cost V 5 bases and J 5 bases; bases outside gene matches: 9. The CDR3 extends over 14 amino acids. This CDR3 reads CASRESSGTETQYF. The CDR3 nucleotides read TGCGCCAGCAGGGAATCGAGCGGGACGGAGACCCAGTACTTC. Using reference TRBV5-1 and TRBJ2-5 for the parts outside the CDR3, the full variable domain is KAGVTQTPRYLIKTRGQQVTLSCSPISGHRSVSWYQQTPGQGLQFLFEYFSETQRNKGNFPGRFSGRQFSNSRSEMNVSTLELGDSALYLCASRESSGTETQYFGPGTRLLVL.

This clonotype was recorded at least ten times. The chain combines TRBV24-1 with TRBJ2-2; 8 positions match TRBD2. V trimming: 9 bases; J trimming: 4 bases; junction bases outside the gene matches: 6. The germline CDR1 and CDR2 sequences are KGHDR and SFDVKD. The CDR3 has 14 residues. CDR3 sequence (DNA): TGTGCCACCCGGGTCGCGGGAGGCACCGGGGAGCTGTTTTTT. It specifies CATRVAGGTGELFF.

In its sample, this clonotype was seen a few times. The rearrangement links TRBV5-1 to TRBJ2-7; perhaps D is TRBD1 or TRBD2 (5 bases each). The CDR3 loop spans 14 amino acids. The germline V gene encodes CDR1 SGHRS and CDR2 YFSETQ. The V gene lost 5 bases and the J gene lost 6 bases, with 18 bases spanning the gap. CDR3 sequence: CASSSHWGTFEQYF. The CDR3 nucleotides are TGCGCCAGCAGTTCCCATTGGGGGACCTTCGAGCAGTACTTC.

The gene calls are TRBV27 and TRBJ2-1; possible D gene TRBD2, 6 bases. Germline values: CDR1 MNHEY, CDR2 SMNVEV (reference sequence). The CDR3 sequence is 13 residues long. The V and J ends lost 11 bases and 8 bases respectively, with 19 bases between them. This CDR3 is CAGRGYPHHEQFF. The CDR3 coding sequence is TGTGCCGGTCGGGGGTATCCCCACCATGAGCAGTTCTTC.

This clonotype has just a few counts. V gene TRBV12-3 or TRBV12-4 combines with J gene TRBJ2-6, with D possibly TRBD1 on 5 matching bases. This CDR3 is built from 15 residues. The V end lost 5 bases, the J end lost 2 bases, and 10 bases lay between the germline ends. The CDR3 protein is CASSVGAAGANVLTF. For the CDR3, the DNA is TGTGCCAGCAGTGTTGGGGCGGCTGGGGCCAACGTCCTGACTTTC.

The rearrangement uses TRBV20-1 and TRBJ2-3; 8 bases match TRBD2. The CDR3 has 15 residues. After removal of 3 bases from V and 4 bases from J, the junction contained 9 bases not matched to a gene. Germline-derived CDR1 and CDR2 are DFQATT and SNEGSKA (reference sequence). The CDR3 protein is CSASVSGSEADTQYF. CDR3 in DNA: TGCAGTGCTAGTGTGAGCGGGAGTGAAGCAGATACGCAGTATTTT.

This clonotype was observed a handful of times. The chain employs TRBV20-1 and TRBJ2-1; 11 bases are a match to TRBD2. V shed 5 bases and J 7 bases; nucleotides not matched to a gene: 10. Per the germline V gene, CDR1 is DFQATT and CDR2 is SNEGSKA (reference sequence). CDR3 length: 15 amino acids. CDR3: CSAPVLAGDYNEQFF. CDR3 DNA: TGCAGTGCTCCGGTACTAGCGGGAGATTATAATGAGCAGTTCTTC.

This clonotype was recorded at least ten times. This chain joins TRBV7-6 and TRBJ2-3, with 9 bases that match TRBD2. V trimming: 4 bases; J trimming: 1 base; junction bases outside the gene matches: 3. Per germline, CDR1 SGHVS and CDR2 FNYEAQ. This CDR3 contains 15 residues. CDR3 protein: CASSSWTSGTDTQYF. CDR3 sequence (DNA): TGTGCCAGCAGCTCCTGGACTAGCGGCACAGATACGCAGTATTTT.

The chain carries TRBV5-1 and TRBJ2-2, with TRBD2 matching 9 bases. Per germline, CDR1 SGHRS and CDR2 YFSETQ. After removal of 4 bases from V and 5 bases from J, the junction contained 9 bases not matched to a gene. There are 16 residues in the CDR3. CDR3 sequence (DNA): TGCGCCAGCAGCATGAGCGGGACTAGCCTAACCGGGGAGCTGTTTTTT. It specifies CASSMSGTSLTGELFF.

Many counts were recorded for this clonotype. The chain has TRBV12-3 or TRBV12-4 and TRBJ2-7, with TRBD2 matching over 10 bases. J lost 7 bases, V lost 4 bases, and 7 bases had no gene match. The CDR3 spans 14 residues. The CDR3 sequence: CASSSTSGSREQYF. The DNA of the CDR3 is TGTGCCAGCAGTTCGACTAGCGGGTCTAGGGAGCAGTACTTC.

The V and J genes are TRBV5-1 and TRBJ2-6, with TRBD1 matching 7 bases. This CDR3 is 18 amino acids long. J gave up 0 bases and V 2 bases, and 8 bases lay outside the gene matches. Germline loops: CDR1 SGHRS, CDR2 YFSETQ. In DNA form, the CDR3 reads TGCGCCAGCAGCTTAGTTACAGGGGAAAACTCTGGGGCCAACGTCCTGACTTTC. It yields the protein CASSLVTGENSGANVLTF. Looking up the rest from reference TRBV5-1 and TRBJ2-6 gives the full variable domain: KAGVTQTPRYLIKTRGQQVTLSCSPISGHRSVSWYQQTPGQGLQFLFEYFSETQRNKGNFPGRFSGRQFSNSRSEMNVSTLELGDSALYLCASSLVTGENSGANVLTFGAGSRLTVL.

This clonotype was counted a few times. The junction and the germline gene differ at one end; a read error may be behind it. In nucleotides, the CDR3 is TGCGCCAGCAGCTTGGTTTCAGGGTCCTCCGAGCAGTACTTC. Translation gives CASSLVSGSSEQYF. The chain is built from TRBV5-1 and TRBJ2-7, with a weak D call TRBD1 (5 bases). Germline CDR1 SGHRS, CDR2 YFSETQ. This CDR3 spans 14 amino acids.

This clonotype was recorded many times. J is TRBJ2-3 and V is TRBV12-3 or TRBV12-4, with 11 bases that match TRBD2. V shed 2 bases and J 4 bases; nucleotides not matched to a gene: 5. The CDR3 contains 16 residues. This chain's CDR3 is CASSLKLAGGSDTQYF. The CDR3 DNA is TGTGCCAGCAGTTTAAAGCTAGCGGGAGGATCAGATACGCAGTATTTT.

The chain has TRBV20-1 and TRBJ2-5; 13 bases are a match to TRBD2. The CDR3 totals 15 residues. From germline, CDR1 is DFQATT and CDR2 SNEGSKA (reference sequence). The junction had 9 bases not matched to a gene; V was cut back by 6 bases and J by 5 bases. The CDR3 loop reads CSARGLAGVWETQYF. CDR3 nucleotides: TGCAGTGCGCGAGGACTAGCGGGAGTGTGGGAGACCCAGTACTTC.

This clonotype was seen ten or more times. This chain uses TRBV5-3 with TRBJ2-7; unclear D gene. TRBV5-3 falls under the ORF class, with uncertain function. The CDR3 loop spans 13 amino acids. The ends were cut back, 4 bases at V and 6 bases at J, with 14 bases in the middle. CDR3 nucleotides: TGTGCCAGAAGCCATGACCTAAGACGCGAGCAGTACTTC. Translated, it gives CARSHDLRREQYF.

In regard to this clonotype: The germline gene is not matched at one end of the junction; a read error may be the cause. The chain employs TRBV3-1 and TRBJ2-1; D is unresolved. Germline V gene sequence: CDR1 LGHDT, CDR2 YNNKEL (reference sequence). This CDR3 has 18 residues. This CDR3 is CATSQDLAKRSSYNEQFF. The CDR3 region has the DNA TGTGCCACCAGCCAAGATTTGGCGAAGCGAAGCTCCTACAATGAGCAGTTCTTC.

This clonotype was detected ten times or more. This CDR3 is CASSYVLSDFTDTQYF. For the CDR3, the DNA is TGTGCCAGCAGTTACGTATTGTCCGACTTCACAGATACGCAGTATTTT. V gene TRBV6-2 or TRBV6-3 combines with J gene TRBJ2-3, with D unresolved. Trimming took 2 bases from V and 2 from J, leaving 14 bases between them. CDR1 MNHEY and CDR2 SVGEGT come from the germline V gene. The CDR3 extends over 16 amino acids.

This chain links TRBV28 with TRBJ2-3; 11 bases are a match to TRBD2. This CDR3 contains 16 residues. Germline CDR1 MDHEN, CDR2 SYDVKM. Losses at the gene ends were 5 bases for V and 4 bases for J; bases not matched to a gene: 8. CDR3 sequence (DNA): TGTGCCAGCAGTCCCCTACTAGCGGGAGAAGCAGATACGCAGTATTTT. Translated: CASSPLLAGEADTQYF.

The V call is TRBV7-9, the J call TRBJ2-2, with D unclear. Per the germline V gene, CDR1 is SEHNR and CDR2 is FQNEAQ (reference sequence). The CDR3 is 16 residues long. The germline V and J ends were trimmed by 1 base and 0 bases, with 9 bases remaining between them. The CDR3 DNA follows: TGTGCCAGCAGCTTAGTACGAAGTCCGAACACCGGGGAGCTGTTTTTT. Residues: CASSLVRSPNTGELFF.

The chain uses TRBV20-1 and TRBJ1-5; D not certain. Germline-derived CDR1 and CDR2 are DFQATT and SNEGSKA (reference sequence). This CDR3 has 13 amino acids. Trimming removed 3 bases at V and 1 base at J, with 7 bases between. Written as DNA, the CDR3 is TGCAGTGCTAGTGTTCTCAGCAATCAGCCCCAGCATTTT. It codes for CSASVLSNQPQHF.

This clonotype was found a few times. The rearrangement uses TRBV5-1 and TRBJ1-1; the D gene is possibly TRBD1 (5 bases). Germline lookup yields CDR1 SGHRS and CDR2 YFSETQ. Trimming stripped 4 bases from V and 5 bases from J, with 15 bases between. The CDR3 covers 14 residues. The CDR3 nucleotides are TGCGCCAGCAGCACAGGCTCCATAGGGACTGAAGCTTTCTTT. Encoded protein: CASSTGSIGTEAFF.

The gene calls are TRBV11-2 and TRBJ1-1; D uncertain. Germline-derived CDR1 and CDR2 are SGHAT and FQNNGV. Trimming shortened V by 5 bases and J by 4 bases, and 14 bases separated the two germline ends. The CDR3 runs to 14 residues. CDR3 bases: TGTGCCAGCAGCCTACTCCCCGAGAGCACTGAAGCTTTCTTT. It encodes CASSLLPESTEAFF.

Many counts were recorded for this clonotype. The chain carries TRBV4-1 and TRBJ1-1; D is possibly TRBD1 (5 bases). V was pared by 0 bases and J by 2 bases, with 10 bases between. The V gene's germline CDR1 is MGHRA and CDR2 YSYEKL. The CDR3 loop spans 15 amino acids. The chain's CDR3 is CASSQDRTFNTEAFF. DNA of the CDR3: TGCGCCAGCAGCCAAGATCGGACATTTAACACTGAAGCTTTCTTT.